This is a list of T cell receptor beta chains from one sample in a study of blood T cell repertoires in COVID-19. Profiled with immunoSEQ multiplex PCR; TCRdb holds only in-frame clones, not every one. The table lists 200,000 or so clones, over 75% of them singletons, with 3.7% in the top ten. The sample was PBMCs or T cells enriched from blood (not recorded which). These receptors were collected from a woman in her thirties who had been exposed to COVID-19. Both conserved end residues are part of each CDR3. The D gene is left open where the match is weak. Clone size is stated in some rows and not others, as once, few, many or a class when expanded.

abundance,j_gene,d_gene,v_gene,CDR3nt,CDR3aa
once,TRBJ1-4,NA,TRBV30,TGTGCCTACTCAACCAGGGTTCGTGAAAAACTGTTTTTT,CAYSTRVREKLFF
NA,TRBJ2-2,TRBD2,TRBV10-3,TGTGCTACTGGGGGAGGGCGGGGCTCGATCACCGGGGAGCTGTTTTTT,CATGGGRGSITGELFF
NA,TRBJ1-1,NA,TRBV11-2,TGTGCCAGCAGCCCTTTTAAACCGGGACATCAATTGACGGCTTTCTTT,CASSPFKPGHQLTAFF
NA,TRBJ2-7,NA,TRBV28,TGTGCCAGCAGAGGCGGGGAGGCGGGAAGGTTTGCGGACGAGCAGTACTTC,CASRGGEAGRFADEQYF
NA,TRBJ2-7,NA,TRBV6-5,TGTGCCAGCAGTTACTCCACATACTCCTACGAGCAGTACTTC,CASSYSTYSYEQYF
NA,TRBJ2-6,TRBD1,TRBV2,TGTGCCAGCAGTAAGGACAGGGTGGGGACTGGGGCCAACGTCCTGACTTTC,CASSKDRVGTGANVLTF
NA,TRBJ2-7,NA,TRBV18,TGTGCCAGCTCACCACCCCCGACAGGAATCCTTTCCTACGAGCAGTACTTC,CASSPPPTGILSYEQYF
few,TRBJ1-2,TRBD1,TRBV6-5,TGTGCCAGCAGACCTAGGACAGGGAAGGGCTACACCTTC,CASRPRTGKGYTF
NA,TRBJ2-1,NA,TRBV4-2,TGTGCCAGCAGCCAAGTCCCTCTCAATGAGCAGTTCTTC,CASSQVPLNEQFF
once,TRBJ2-1,TRBD2,TRBV27,TGTGCCAGCATTCCTACTAGCGGGGTATACAATGAGCAGTTCTTC,CASIPTSGVYNEQFF
NA,TRBJ1-5,NA,TRBV6-1,TGTGCCAGCAGTGAAATTACGGGGGACCAGCCCCAGCATTTT,CASSEITGDQPQHF
NA,TRBJ2-5,TRBD1,TRBV27,TGTGCCAGCAGTGGACAGGGTCACTATCAAGAGACCCAGTACTTC,CASSGQGHYQETQYF
once,TRBJ2-2,TRBD2,TRBV7-9,TGTGCCAGCAGAGAGGGACTAGCGGGAGAGGGTTCCGGGGAGCTGTTTTTT,CASREGLAGEGSGELFF
NA,TRBJ1-2,NA,TRBV3-1/TRBV3-2,TGTGCCAGCAGCCAACAGACAGGACCCTATGGCTACACCTTC,CASSQQTGPYGYTF
few,TRBJ1-3,NA,TRBV4-2,TGTGCCAGCAGCCAACTCAGGGGAGGGAACTCGGGAAACACCATATATTTT,CASSQLRGGNSGNTIYF
NA,TRBJ2-7,NA,TRBV11-2,TGTGCCAGCAGCTTACAGGACTACGAGCAGTACTTC,CASSLQDYEQYF
NA,TRBJ2-2,TRBD2,TRBV3-1/TRBV3-2,TGTGCCAGCAGCCAAGCTGGTCCGGGGGGCGGGGAGCTGTTTTTT,CASSQAGPGGGELFF
few,TRBJ1-2,NA,TRBV24-1,TGTGCCACCAGTGATCACAGGGAAATGGGAGGCTACACCTTC,CATSDHREMGGYTF
NA,TRBJ2-1,NA,TRBV9,TGTGCCAGCAGCGTAGCTACAGACAATGAGCAGTTCTTC,CASSVATDNEQFF
once,TRBJ2-7,NA,TRBV12-5,TGTGCTAGTGGTTTGGGTACCTACGAGCAGTACTTC,CASGLGTYEQYF
NA,TRBJ2-2,TRBD1,TRBV5-1,TGCGCCAGCAGCGGAGGGACAGGGGTCTACACCGGGGAGCTGTTTTTT,CASSGGTGVYTGELFF
NA,TRBJ2-5,TRBD2,TRBV24-1,TGTGCCACCAGTGACCAAGTCTACGGACTAGCGGGAGTGGGAGAGACCCAGTACTTC,CATSDQVYGLAGVGETQYF
NA,TRBJ2-1,TRBD2,TRBV5-1,TGCGCCAGCAGCTTGGGGATGGGGAGGGGAGACAATGAGCAGTTCTTC,CASSLGMGRGDNEQFF
NA,TRBJ2-1,TRBD2,TRBV5-1,TGCGCCAGCAGCCCTTGGACTAGCGGGATTGGGTCCTACAATGAGCAGTTCTTC,CASSPWTSGIGSYNEQFF
NA,TRBJ2-7,NA,TRBV11-2,TGTGCCAGCAGCTTAACATCCACAGGGAGGGGATTCTCCTACGAGCAGTACTTC,CASSLTSTGRGFSYEQYF
NA,TRBJ1-2,NA,TRBV5-1,TGCGCCAGCAGCCCAGACTGGGAGGGCTACACCTTC,CASSPDWEGYTF
NA,TRBJ2-5,TRBD2,TRBV7-8,TGTGCCAGCAGCAAACCTAGCGGGACGGGAACCCAGTACTTC,CASSKPSGTGTQYF